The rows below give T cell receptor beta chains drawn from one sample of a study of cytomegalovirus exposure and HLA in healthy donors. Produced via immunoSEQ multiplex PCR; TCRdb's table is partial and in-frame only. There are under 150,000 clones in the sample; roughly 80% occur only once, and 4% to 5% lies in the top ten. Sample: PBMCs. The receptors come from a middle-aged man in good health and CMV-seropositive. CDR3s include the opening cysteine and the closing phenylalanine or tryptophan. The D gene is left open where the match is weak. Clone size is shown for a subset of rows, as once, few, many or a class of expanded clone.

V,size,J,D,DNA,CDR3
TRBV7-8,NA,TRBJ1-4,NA,TGTGCCAGCAGCCCTAGAATATCCGCCGGCCATGAAAAACTGTTTTTT,CASSPRISAGHEKLFF
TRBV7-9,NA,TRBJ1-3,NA,TGTTCCAGCAGCGAACTCCCTGGAAACACCATATATTTT,CSSSELPGNTIYF
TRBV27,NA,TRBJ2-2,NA,TGTGCCAGCAGTTTCCCTCGCTACGGGGAGCTGTTTTTT,CASSFPRYGELFF
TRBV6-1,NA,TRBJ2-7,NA,TGTGCCAGCAGCTCAAGGCGGGAGCAGTACTTC,CASSSRREQYF
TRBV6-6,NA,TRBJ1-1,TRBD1,TGTGCCAGCAGTTGGGGACAGGGGGGGATGAACACTGAAGCTTTCTTT,CASSWGQGGMNTEAFF
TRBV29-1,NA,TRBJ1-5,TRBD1,TGCAGCGTGATTGGGACAGGTTTGGGTCAGCCCCAGCATTTT,CSVIGTGLGQPQHF
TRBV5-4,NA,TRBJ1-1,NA,TGTGCCAGCAGCTTGGGGGACATGGAGGACACTGAAGCTTTCTTT,CASSLGDMEDTEAFF
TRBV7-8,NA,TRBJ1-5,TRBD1,TGTGCCAGCGGGACAGGGGACTGGCAGCCCCAGCATTTT,CASGTGDWQPQHF
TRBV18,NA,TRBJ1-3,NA,TGTGCCAGCTCACCGGACATAAACTCTGGAAACACCATATATTTT,CASSPDINSGNTIYF
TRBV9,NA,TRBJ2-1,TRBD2,TGTGCCAGCAGCGTTGGGCCCGTGGGTAGCGGGGCCTACAATGAGCAGTTCTTC,CASSVGPVGSGAYNEQFF
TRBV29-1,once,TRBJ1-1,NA,TGCAGCGCAGAAACGATAAACACTGAAGCTTTCTTT,CSAETINTEAFF
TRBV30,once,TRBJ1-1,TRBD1,TGTGCCGGCCACAGGGACAGCGCTTTCTTT,CAGHRDSAFF
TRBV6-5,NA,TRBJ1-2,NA,TGTGCCAGCAGTTACCGGCGACAGGAAAATGGCTACACCTTC,CASSYRRQENGYTF
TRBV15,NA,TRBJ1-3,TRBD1,TGTGCCACCAGCGTCGGGACAGGGGGCGGAAACACCATATATTTT,CATSVGTGGGNTIYF
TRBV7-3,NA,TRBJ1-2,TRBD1,TGTGCCAGCAGCGTCGGGACAGGGGGTAGTGGCTACACCTTC,CASSVGTGGSGYTF
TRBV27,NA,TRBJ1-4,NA,TGTGCCAGCAGTAGAACAATTGCAACTAATGAAAAACTGTTTTTT,CASSRTIATNEKLFF
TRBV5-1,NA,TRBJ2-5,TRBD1,TGCGCCAGCGGACCGATTGGAGACAGGGTGGAGACCCAGTACTTC,CASGPIGDRVETQYF
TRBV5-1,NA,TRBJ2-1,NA,TGCGCCAGCAGCTGGGACTCCACAAATTACAATGAGCAGTTCTTC,CASSWDSTNYNEQFF
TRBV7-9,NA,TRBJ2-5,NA,TGTGCCAGCAGCCCTACCCATGAAGAGACCCAGTACTTC,CASSPTHEETQYF
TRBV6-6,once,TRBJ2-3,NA,TGTGCCAGCAGTTCCCCAGGGGGGCCTAGCACAGATACGCAGTATTTT,CASSSPGGPSTDTQYF